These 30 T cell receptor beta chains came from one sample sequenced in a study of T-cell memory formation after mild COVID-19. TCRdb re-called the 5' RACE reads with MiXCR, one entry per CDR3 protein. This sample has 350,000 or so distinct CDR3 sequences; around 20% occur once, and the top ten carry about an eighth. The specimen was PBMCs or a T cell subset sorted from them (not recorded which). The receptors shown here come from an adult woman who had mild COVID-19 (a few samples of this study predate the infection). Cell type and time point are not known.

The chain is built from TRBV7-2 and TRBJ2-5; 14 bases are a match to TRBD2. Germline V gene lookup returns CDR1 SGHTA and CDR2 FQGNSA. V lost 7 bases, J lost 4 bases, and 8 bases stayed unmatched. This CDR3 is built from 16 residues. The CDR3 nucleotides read TGTGCCAGCACCGATTCGGGACTAGCGGGAGTAGAGACCCAGTACTTC. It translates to CASTDSGLAGVETQYF. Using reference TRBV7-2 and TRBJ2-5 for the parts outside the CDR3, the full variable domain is GAGVSQSPSNKVTEKGKDVELRCDPISGHTALYWYRQSLGQGLEFLIYFQGNSAPDKSGLPSDRFSAERTGGSVSTLTIQRTQQEDSAVYLCASTDSGLAGVETQYFGPGTRLLVL.

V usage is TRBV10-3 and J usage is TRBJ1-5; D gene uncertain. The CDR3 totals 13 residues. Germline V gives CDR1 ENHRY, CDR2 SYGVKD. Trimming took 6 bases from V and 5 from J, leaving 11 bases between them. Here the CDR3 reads CAISPAEDQPQHF. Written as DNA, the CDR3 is TGTGCCATCAGCCCGGCAGAAGATCAGCCCCAGCATTTT.

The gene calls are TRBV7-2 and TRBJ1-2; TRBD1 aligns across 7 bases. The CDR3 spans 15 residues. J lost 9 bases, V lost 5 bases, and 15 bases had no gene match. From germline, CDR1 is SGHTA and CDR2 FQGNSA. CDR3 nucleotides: TGTGCCAGCAGCCCCTCCTTTTTGAGGGGGCAAAGCTACACCTTC. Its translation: CASSPSFLRGQSYTF.

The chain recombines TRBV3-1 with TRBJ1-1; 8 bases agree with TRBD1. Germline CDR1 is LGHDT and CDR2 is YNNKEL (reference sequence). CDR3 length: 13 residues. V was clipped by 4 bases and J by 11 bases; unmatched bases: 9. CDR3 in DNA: TGTGCCAGCAGCCCCGACAGGGGTCGATACGCTTTCTTT. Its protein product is CASSPDRGRYAFF. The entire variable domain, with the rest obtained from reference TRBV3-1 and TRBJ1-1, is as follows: DTAVSQTPKYLVTQMGNDKSIKCEQNLGHDTMYWYKQDSKKFLKIMFSYNNKELIINETVPNRFSPKSPDKAHLNLHINSLELGDSAVYFCASSPDRGRYAFFGQGTRLTVV.

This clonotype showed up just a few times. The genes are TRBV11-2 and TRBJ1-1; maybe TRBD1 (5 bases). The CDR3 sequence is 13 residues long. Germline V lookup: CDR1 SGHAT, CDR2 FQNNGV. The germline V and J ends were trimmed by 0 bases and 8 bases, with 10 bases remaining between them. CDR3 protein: CASSLESGLEAFF. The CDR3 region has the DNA TGTGCCAGCAGCTTAGAGTCGGGACTAGAAGCTTTCTTT. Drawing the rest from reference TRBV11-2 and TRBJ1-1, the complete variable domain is EAGVAQSPRYKIIEKRQSVAFWCNPISGHATLYWYQQILGQGPKLLIQFQNNGVVDDSQLPKDRFSAERLKGVDSTLKIQPAKLEDSAVYLCASSLESGLEAFFGQGTRLTVV.

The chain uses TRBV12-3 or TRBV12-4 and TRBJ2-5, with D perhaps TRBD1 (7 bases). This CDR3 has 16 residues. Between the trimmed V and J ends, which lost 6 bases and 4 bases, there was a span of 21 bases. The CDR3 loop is CASSDPEGAVRETQYF. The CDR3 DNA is TGTGCCAGCAGCGACCCGGAGGGGGCTGTGAGAGAGACCCAGTACTTC.

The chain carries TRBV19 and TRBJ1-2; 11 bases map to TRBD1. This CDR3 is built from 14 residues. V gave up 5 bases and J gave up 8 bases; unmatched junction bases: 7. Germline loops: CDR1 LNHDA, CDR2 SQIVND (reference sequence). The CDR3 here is CASSVWTGGSGYTF. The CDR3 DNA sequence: TGTGCCAGTAGTGTTTGGACAGGGGGCAGCGGCTACACCTTC.

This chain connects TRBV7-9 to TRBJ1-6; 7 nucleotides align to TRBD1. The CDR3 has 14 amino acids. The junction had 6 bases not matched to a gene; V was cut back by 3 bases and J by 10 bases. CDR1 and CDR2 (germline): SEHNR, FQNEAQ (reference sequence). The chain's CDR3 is CASSLATGNSPLHF. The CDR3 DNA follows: TGTGCCAGCAGCTTGGCGACAGGGAACTCACCCCTCCACTTT.

The CDR3 here is CASSLGVLAGMNIQYF. The CDR3 coding sequence is TGCGCCAGCAGCTTGGGCGTTCTAGCGGGAATGAACATTCAGTACTTC. The gene calls are TRBV5-1 and TRBJ2-4, with 9 positions matching TRBD2. Germline loops: CDR1 SGHRS, CDR2 YFSETQ. The trim removed 0 bases at V and 7 bases at J, leaving 8 bases unmatched. The CDR3 is 16 amino acids.

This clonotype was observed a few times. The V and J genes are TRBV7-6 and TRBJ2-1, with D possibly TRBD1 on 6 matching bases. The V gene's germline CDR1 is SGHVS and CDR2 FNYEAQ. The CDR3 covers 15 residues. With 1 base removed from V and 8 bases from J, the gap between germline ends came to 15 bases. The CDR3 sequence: CASSLGGGYRDEQFF. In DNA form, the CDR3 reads TGTGCCAGCAGCTTAGGAGGGGGATACAGGGATGAGCAGTTCTTC.

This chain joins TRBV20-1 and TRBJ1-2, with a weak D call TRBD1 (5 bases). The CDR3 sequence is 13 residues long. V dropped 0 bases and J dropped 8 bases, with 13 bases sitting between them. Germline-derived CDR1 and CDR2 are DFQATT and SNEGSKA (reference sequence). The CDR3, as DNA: TGCAGTGCTAGAGATTTTGGCAGGGAAGGCTACACCTTC. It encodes CSARDFGREGYTF.

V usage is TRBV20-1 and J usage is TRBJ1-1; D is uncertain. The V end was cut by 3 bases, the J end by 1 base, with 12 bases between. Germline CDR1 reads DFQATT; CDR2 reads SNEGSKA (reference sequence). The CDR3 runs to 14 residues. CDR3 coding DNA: TGCAGTGCTAGGGGCCTAGGTGGGAACACTGAAGCTTTCTTT. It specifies CSARGLGGNTEAFF.

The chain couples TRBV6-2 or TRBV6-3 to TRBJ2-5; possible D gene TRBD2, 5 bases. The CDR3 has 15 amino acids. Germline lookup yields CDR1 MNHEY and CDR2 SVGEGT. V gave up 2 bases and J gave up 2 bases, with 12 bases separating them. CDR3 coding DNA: TGTGCCAGCAGTTACGGGCTAGCCGGTCAAGAGACCCAGTACTTC. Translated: CASSYGLAGQETQYF.

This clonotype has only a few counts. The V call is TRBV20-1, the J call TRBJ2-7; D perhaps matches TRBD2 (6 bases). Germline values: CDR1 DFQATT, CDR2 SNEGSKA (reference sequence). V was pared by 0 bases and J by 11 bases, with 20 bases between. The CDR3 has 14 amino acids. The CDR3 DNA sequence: TGCAGTGCTAGAGATTCCGGGGACTCCGGATGTGAGTACTTC. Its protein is CSARDSGDSGCEYF.

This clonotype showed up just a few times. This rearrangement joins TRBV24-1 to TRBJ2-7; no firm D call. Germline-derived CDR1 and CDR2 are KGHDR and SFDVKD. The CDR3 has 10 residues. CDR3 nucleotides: TGTGCCACCAGTGATTGGGTCAGACTCGTC. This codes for CATSDWVRLV.

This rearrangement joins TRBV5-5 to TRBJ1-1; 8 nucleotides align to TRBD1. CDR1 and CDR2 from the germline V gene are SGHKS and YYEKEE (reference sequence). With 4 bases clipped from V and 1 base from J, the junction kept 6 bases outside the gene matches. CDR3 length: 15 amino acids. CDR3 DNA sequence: TGTGCCAGCAGCATCCCGACAGGGGAGAACACTGAAGCTTTCTTT. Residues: CASSIPTGENTEAFF. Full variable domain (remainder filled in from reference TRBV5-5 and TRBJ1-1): DAGVTQSPTHLIKTRGQQVTLRCSPISGHKSVSWYQQVLGQGPQFIFQYYEKEERGRGNFPDRFSARQFPNYSSELNVNALLLGDSALYLCASSIPTGENTEAFFGQGTRLTVV.

The DNA for the CDR3 is TGTGCCTGGGGAAACAATGAGCAGTTCTTC. Encoded protein: CAWGNNEQFF. This chain joins TRBV30 and TRBJ2-1, with unresolved D. Germline V gene sequence: CDR1 GTSNPN, CDR2 SVGIG (reference sequence). CDR3 length: 10 residues. V was shortened by 5 bases and J by 5 bases, with 4 bases between the two germline ends.

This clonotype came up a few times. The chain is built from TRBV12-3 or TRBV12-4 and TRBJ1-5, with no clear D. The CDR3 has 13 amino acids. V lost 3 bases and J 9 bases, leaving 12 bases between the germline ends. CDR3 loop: CASSLSGLPPQHF. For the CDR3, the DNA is TGTGCCAGCAGTTTGTCCGGGTTGCCGCCCCAGCATTTT.

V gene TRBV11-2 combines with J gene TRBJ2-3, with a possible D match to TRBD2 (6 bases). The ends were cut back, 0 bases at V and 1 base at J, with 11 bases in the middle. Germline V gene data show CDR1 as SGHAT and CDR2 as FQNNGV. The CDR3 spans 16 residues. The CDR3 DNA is TGTGCCAGCAGCTTAGACGCCGGCGGGGGCACAGATACGCAGTATTTT. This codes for CASSLDAGGGTDTQYF.

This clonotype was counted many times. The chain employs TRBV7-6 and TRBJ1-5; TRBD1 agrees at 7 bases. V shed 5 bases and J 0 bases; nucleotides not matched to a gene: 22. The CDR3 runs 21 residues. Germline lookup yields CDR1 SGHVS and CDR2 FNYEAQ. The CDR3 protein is CASSPIDRAYIGVYSNQPQHF. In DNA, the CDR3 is TGTGCCAGCAGCCCTATTGACAGGGCCTACATAGGGGTCTATAGCAATCAGCCCCAGCATTTT.

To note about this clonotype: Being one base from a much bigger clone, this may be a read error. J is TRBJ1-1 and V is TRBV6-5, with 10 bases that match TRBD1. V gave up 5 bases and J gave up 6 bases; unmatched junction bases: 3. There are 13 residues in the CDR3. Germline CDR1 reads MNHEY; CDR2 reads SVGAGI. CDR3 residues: CASSRQGAAEAFF. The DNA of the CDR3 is TGTGCCAGCAGTCGACAGGGGGCTGCTGAAGCTTTCTTT.

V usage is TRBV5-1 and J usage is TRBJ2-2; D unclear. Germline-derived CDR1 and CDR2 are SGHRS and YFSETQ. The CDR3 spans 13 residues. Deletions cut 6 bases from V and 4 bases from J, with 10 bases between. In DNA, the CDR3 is TGCGCCAGCACCAGGCACAGCACCGGGGAGCTGTTTTTT. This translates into CASTRHSTGELFF.

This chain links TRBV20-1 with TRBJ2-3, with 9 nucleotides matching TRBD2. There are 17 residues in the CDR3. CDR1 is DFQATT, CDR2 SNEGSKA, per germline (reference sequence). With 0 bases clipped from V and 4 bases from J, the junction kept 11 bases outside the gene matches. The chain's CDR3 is CSARDLPSGRIADTQYF. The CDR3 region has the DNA TGCAGTGCTAGAGATCTTCCGAGCGGGAGGATCGCAGATACGCAGTATTTT.

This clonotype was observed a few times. CDR3 DNA: TGTGCCAGCAGTTACCGGGGGGACGTGGAGATCGACACCGGGGAGCTGTTTTTT. This codes for CASSYRGDVEIDTGELFF. V gene TRBV6-5 combines with J gene TRBJ2-2, with 7 bases that match TRBD2. Germline CDR1 is MNHEY and CDR2 is SVGAGI. The J segment lost 3 bases and the V segment lost 2 bases, leaving 12 bases of the junction unmatched. The CDR3 loop spans 18 amino acids.

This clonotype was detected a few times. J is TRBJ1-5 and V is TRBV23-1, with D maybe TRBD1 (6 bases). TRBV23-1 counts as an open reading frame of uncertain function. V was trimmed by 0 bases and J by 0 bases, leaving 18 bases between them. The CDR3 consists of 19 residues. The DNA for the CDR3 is TGCGCCAGCAGTCAATCCCGGGACAAGCGCCCCTATAGCAATCAGCCCCAGCATTTT. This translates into CASSQSRDKRPYSNQPQHF.

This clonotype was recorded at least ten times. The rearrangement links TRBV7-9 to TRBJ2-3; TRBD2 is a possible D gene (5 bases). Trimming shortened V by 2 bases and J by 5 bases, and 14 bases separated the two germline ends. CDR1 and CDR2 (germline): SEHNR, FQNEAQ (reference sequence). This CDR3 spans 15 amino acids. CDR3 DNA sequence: TGTGCCAGCAGCTTAACGCGGGCCGAGGAAGATACGCAGTATTTT. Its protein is CASSLTRAEEDTQYF. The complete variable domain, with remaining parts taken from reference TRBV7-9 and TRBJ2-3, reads DTGVSQNPRHKITKRGQNVTFRCDPISEHNRLYWYRQTLGQGPEFLTYFQNEAQLEKSRLLSDRFSAERPKGSFSTLEIQRTEQGDSAMYLCASSLTRAEEDTQYFGPGTRLTVL.

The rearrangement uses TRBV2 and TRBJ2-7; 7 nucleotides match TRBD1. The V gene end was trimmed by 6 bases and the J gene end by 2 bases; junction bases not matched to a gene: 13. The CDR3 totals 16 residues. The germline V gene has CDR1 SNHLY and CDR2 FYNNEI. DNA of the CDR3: TGTGCCAGCAGACTACAGGGGAGCTCTATCCCCTACGAGCAGTACTTC. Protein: CASRLQGSSIPYEQYF.

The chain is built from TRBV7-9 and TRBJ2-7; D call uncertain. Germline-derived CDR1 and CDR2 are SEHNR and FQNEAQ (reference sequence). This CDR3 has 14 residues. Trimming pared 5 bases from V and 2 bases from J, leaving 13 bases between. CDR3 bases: TGTGCCAGCAGCCCCTCTGAGGCAGCCTACGAGCAGTACTTC. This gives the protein CASSPSEAAYEQYF. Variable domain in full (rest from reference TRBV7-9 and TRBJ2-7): DTGVSQNPRHKITKRGQNVTFRCDPISEHNRLYWYRQTLGQGPEFLTYFQNEAQLEKSRLLSDRFSAERPKGSFSTLEIQRTEQGDSAMYLCASSPSEAAYEQYFGPGTRLTVT.

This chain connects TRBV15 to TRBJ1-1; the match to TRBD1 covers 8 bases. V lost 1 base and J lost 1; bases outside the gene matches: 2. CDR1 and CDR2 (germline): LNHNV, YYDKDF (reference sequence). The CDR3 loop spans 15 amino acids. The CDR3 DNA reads TGTGCCACCAGCAGAGGACAGGGGTCGAACACTGAAGCTTTCTTT. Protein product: CATSRGQGSNTEAFF.

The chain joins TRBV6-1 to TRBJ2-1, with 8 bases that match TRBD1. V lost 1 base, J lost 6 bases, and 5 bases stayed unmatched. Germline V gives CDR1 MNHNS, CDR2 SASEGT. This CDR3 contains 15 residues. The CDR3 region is CASSEGAGGSNEQFF. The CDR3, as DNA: TGTGCCAGCAGTGAAGGGGCAGGGGGCTCCAATGAGCAGTTCTTC.